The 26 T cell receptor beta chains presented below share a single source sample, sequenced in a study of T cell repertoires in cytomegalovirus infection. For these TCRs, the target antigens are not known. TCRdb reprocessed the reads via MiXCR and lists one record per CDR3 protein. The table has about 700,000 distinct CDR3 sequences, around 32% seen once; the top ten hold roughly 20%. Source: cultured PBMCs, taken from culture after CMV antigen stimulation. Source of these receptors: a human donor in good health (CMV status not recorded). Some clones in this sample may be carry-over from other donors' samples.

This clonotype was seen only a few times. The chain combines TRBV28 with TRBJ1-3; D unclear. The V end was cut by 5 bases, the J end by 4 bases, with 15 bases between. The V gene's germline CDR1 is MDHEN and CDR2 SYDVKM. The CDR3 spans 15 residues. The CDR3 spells CASSPEGRTGNTIYF. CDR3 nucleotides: TGTGCCAGCAGTCCAGAGGGCAGAACGGGAAACACCATATATTTT.

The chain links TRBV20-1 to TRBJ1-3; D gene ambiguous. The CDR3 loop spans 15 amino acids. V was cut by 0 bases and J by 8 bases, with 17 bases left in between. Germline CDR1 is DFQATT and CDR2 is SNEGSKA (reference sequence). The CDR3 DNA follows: TGCAGTGCTAGAGATTCGAGCAATGTCATGGACACCATATATTTT. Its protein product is CSARDSSNVMDTIYF.

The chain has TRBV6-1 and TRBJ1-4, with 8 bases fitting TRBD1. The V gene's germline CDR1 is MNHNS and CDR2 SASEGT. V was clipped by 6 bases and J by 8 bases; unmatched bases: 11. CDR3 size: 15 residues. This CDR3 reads CASRATDRGQEKLFF. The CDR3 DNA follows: TGTGCCAGCAGGGCAACAGACAGGGGTCAGGAAAAACTGTTTTTT.

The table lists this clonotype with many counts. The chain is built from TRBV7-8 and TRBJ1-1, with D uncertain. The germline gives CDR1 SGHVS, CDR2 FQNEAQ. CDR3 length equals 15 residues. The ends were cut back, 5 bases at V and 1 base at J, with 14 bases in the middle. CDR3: CASSAPGRRNTEAFF. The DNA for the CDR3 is TGTGCCAGCAGCGCTCCCGGACGACGGAACACTGAAGCTTTCTTT.

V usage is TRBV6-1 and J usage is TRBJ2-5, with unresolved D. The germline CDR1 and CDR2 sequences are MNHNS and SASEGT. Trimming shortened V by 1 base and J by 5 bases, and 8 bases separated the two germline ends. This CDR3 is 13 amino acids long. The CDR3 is CASSEEVWETQYF. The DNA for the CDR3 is TGTGCCAGCAGTGAAGAGGTTTGGGAGACCCAGTACTTC.

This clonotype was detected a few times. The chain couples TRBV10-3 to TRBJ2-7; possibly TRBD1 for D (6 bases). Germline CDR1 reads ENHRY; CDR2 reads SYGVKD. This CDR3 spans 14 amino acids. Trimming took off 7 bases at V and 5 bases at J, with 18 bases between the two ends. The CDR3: CAIMGAGLTDEQYF. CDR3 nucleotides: TGTGCCATCATGGGGGCAGGTCTGACTGACGAGCAGTACTTC.

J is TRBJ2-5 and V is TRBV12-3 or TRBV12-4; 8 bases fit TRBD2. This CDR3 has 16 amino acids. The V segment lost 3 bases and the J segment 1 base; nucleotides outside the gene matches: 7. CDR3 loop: CASSFRVAGPQETQYF. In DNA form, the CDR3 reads TGTGCCAGCAGTTTCAGGGTAGCGGGGCCCCAAGAGACCCAGTACTTC.

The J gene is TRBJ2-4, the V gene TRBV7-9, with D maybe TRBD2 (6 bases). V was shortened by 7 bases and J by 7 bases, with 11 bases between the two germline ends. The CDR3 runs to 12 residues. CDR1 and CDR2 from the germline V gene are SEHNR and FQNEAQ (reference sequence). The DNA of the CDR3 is TGTGCCAGCACCGGGAGAAGGAACATTCAGTACTTC. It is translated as CASTGRRNIQYF.

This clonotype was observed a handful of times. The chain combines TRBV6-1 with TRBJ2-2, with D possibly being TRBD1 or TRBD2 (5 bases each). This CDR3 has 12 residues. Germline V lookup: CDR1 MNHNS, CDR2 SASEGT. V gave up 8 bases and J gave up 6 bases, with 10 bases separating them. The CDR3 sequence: CASLSGPGELFF. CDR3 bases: TGTGCCAGCCTCTCGGGGCCCGGGGAGCTGTTTTTT.

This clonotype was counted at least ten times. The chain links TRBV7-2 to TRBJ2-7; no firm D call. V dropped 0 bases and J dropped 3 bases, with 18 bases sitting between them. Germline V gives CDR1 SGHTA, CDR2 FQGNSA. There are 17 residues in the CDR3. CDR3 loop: CASSLAFSGGTYYEQYF. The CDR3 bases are TGTGCCAGCAGCTTAGCTTTTTCTGGCGGAACGTACTACGAGCAGTACTTC. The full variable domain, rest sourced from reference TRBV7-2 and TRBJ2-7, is GAGVSQSPSNKVTEKGKDVELRCDPISGHTALYWYRQSLGQGLEFLIYFQGNSAPDKSGLPSDRFSAERTGGSVSTLTIQRTQQEDSAVYLCASSLAFSGGTYYEQYFGPGTRLTVT.

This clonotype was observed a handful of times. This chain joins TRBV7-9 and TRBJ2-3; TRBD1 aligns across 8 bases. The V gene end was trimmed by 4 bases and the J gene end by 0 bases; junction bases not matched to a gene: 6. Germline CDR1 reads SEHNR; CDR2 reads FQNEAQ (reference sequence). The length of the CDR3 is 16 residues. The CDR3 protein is CASSSYRGASTDTQYF. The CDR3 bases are TGTGCCAGCAGCTCCTACAGGGGGGCTAGCACAGATACGCAGTATTTT.

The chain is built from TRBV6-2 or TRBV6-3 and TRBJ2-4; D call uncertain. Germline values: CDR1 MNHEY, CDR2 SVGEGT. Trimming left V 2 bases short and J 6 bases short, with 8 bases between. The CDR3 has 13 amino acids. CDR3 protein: CASSYDRRNIQYF. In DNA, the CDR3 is TGTGCCAGCAGTTACGACCGGAGAAACATTCAGTACTTC.

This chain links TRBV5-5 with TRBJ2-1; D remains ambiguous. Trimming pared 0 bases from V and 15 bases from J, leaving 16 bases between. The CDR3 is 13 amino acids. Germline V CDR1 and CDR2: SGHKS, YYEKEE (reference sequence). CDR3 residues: CASSLVAATQRFF. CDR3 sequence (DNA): TGTGCCAGCAGCTTGGTGGCCGCCACCCAACGGTTCTTC.

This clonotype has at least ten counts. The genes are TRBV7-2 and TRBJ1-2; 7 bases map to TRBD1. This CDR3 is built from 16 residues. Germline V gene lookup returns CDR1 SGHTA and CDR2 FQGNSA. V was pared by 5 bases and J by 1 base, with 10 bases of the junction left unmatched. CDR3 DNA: TGTGCCAGCAGCCTCCGACAGGGAGGGGTTAACTATGGCTACACCTTC. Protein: CASSLRQGGVNYGYTF.

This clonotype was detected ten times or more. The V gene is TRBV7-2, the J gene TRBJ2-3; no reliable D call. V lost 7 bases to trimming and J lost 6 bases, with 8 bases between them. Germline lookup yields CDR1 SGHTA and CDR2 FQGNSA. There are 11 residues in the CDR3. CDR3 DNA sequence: TGTGCCAGCACCTCGGGCGATACGCAGTATTTT. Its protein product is CASTSGDTQYF.

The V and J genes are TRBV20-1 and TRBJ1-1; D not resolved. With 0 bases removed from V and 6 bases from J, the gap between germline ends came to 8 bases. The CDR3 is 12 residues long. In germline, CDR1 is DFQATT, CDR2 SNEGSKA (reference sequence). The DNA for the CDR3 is TGCAGTGCTAGAGATCTCTTGTCTGAAGCTTTCTTT. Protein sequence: CSARDLLSEAFF.

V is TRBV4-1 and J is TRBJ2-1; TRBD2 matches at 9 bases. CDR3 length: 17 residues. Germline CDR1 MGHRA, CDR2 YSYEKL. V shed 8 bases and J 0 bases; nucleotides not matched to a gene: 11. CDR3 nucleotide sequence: TGCGCCAGCGGGGGTAGCGGGAGATCGAGCTCCTACAATGAGCAGTTCTTC. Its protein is CASGGSGRSSSYNEQFF.

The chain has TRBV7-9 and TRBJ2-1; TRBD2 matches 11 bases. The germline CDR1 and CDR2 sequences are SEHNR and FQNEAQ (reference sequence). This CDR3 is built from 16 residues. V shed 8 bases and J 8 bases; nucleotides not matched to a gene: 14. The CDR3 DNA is TGTGCCAGCCTTCGCGTAGCGGGGGGGCAAAGGGATGAGCAGTTCTTC. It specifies CASLRVAGGQRDEQFF.

CDR3 nucleotides: TGTGCCAGCTCACCTTCAGCGGGGGCCTACGAGCAGTACTTC. Its protein product is CASSPSAGAYEQYF. The gene calls are TRBV18 and TRBJ2-7; TRBD2 aligns across 8 bases. CDR1 KGHSH and CDR2 LQKENI come from the germline V gene. The CDR3 extends over 14 amino acids. Losses at the gene ends were 3 bases for V and 2 bases for J; bases not matched to a gene: 3.

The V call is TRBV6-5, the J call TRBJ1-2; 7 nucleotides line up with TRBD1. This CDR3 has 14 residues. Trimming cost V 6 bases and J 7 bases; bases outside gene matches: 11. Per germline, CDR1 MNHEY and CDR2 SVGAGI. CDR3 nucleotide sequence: TGTGCCAGCAGCCCGACAGGGAGAGCGGGTGGCTACACCTTC. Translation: CASSPTGRAGGYTF.

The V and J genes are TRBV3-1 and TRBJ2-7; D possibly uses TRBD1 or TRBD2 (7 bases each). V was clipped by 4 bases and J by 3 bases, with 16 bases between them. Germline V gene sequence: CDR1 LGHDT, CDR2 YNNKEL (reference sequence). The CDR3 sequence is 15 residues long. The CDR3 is CASSPRQGLIYEQYF. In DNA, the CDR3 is TGTGCCAGCAGCCCCCGACAGGGACTAATCTACGAGCAGTACTTC.

The CDR3 sequence is CASSEALRSPLHF. The CDR3 DNA follows: TGTGCCAGCAGTGAAGCGCTGCGTTCACCCCTCCACTTT. The rearrangement links TRBV6-1 to TRBJ1-6; D not resolved. Germline V gene data show CDR1 as MNHNS and CDR2 as SASEGT. Trimming stripped 0 bases from V and 9 bases from J, with 6 bases between. The CDR3 runs to 13 residues.

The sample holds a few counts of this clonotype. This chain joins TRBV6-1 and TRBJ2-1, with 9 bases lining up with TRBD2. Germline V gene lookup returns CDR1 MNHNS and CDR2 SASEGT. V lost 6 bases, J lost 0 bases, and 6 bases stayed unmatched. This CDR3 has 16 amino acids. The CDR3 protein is CASRPLAGSSYNEQFF. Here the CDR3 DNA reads TGTGCCAGCAGACCACTAGCGGGTAGCTCCTACAATGAGCAGTTCTTC.

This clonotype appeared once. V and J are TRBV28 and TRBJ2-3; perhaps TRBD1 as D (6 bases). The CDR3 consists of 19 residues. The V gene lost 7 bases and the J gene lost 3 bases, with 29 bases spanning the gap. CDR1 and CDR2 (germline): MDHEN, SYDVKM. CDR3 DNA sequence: TGTGCCAGCACCCAATTATCCCTTCTGGGACAAAGGTTGACAGATACGCAGTATTTT. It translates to CASTQLSLLGQRLTDTQYF.

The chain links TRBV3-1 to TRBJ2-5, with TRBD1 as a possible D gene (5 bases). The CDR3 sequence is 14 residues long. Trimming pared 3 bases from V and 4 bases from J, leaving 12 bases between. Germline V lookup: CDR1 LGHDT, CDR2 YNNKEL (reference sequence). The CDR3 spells CASSQVRQGETQYF. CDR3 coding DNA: TGTGCCAGCAGCCAGGTTCGGCAGGGAGAGACCCAGTACTTC.

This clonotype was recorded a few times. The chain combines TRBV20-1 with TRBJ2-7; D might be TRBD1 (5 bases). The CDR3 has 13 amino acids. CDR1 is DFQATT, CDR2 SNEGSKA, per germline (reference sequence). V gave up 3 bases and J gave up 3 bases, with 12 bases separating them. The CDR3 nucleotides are TGCAGTGCTAGTCTGGTGACAGTCTACGAGCAGTACTTC. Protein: CSASLVTVYEQYF.